These 30 T cell receptor beta chains came from one sample sequenced in a study of blood T cell repertoires in COVID-19 (dated by TCRdb to 2018 to 2021). The library was produced with the immunoSEQ multiplex PCR assay. Held by TCRdb, this immuneACCESS table contains in-frame sequences only and omits some clones. Under half of the omission traces to an unresolved V gene where checked; the cause of the rest is unknown. The sample table shows about 160,000 clones, and 75% to 85% are seen once. In total, the top ten clones hold roughly 3.5% of the sample. The sample was PBMCs or T cells enriched from blood (not recorded which). The receptors here all came from a woman aged 55-69 years who had recovered from COVID-19.

The chain links TRBV5-1 to TRBJ2-1; 11 bases are shared with TRBD2. This CDR3 region has 15 residues. Losses at the gene ends were 4 bases for V and 2 bases for J; bases not matched to a gene: 2. Germline CDR1 is SGHRS and CDR2 is YFSETQ. CDR3 nucleotide sequence: TGCGCCAGCAGCCTGACTAGCGGGACCTACAATGAGCAGTTCTTC. Protein sequence: CASSLTSGTYNEQFF.

This chain uses TRBV6-1 with TRBJ2-7; 7 bases fit TRBD2. This CDR3 is 15 amino acids long. CDR1 and CDR2 from the germline V gene are MNHNS and SASEGT. Trimming took 3 bases from V and 2 from J; bases not matched to a gene: 7. The CDR3 DNA reads as TGTGCCAGCAGTGATGTATCTGGGACTACCTACGAGCAGTACTTC. This translates into CASSDVSGTTYEQYF.

The CDR3 sequence is CASRPLDSYNEQFF. The CDR3 coding sequence is TGTGCCAGCAGACCCCTCGACAGCTACAATGAGCAGTTCTTC. This sequence joins TRBV6-5 and TRBJ2-1; maybe TRBD1 (5 bases). The CDR3 length is 14 residues. The germline V gene has CDR1 MNHEY and CDR2 SVGAGI. Deletions cut 6 bases from V and 3 bases from J, with 12 bases between.

The chain carries TRBV25-1 and TRBJ2-6; TRBD1 might be the D (5 bases). Per the germline V gene, CDR1 is MGHDK and CDR2 is SYGVNS. V lost 0 bases and J lost 2, with 5 bases in between. This CDR3 is built from 15 residues. CDR3 loop: CASSEYRAGANVLTF. CDR3 nucleotide sequence: TGTGCCAGCAGTGAATACAGGGCTGGGGCCAACGTCCTGACTTTC.

The J gene is TRBJ2-5, the V gene TRBV20-1; 10 positions agree with TRBD2. The CDR3 runs to 17 residues. Germline V lookup: CDR1 DFQATT, CDR2 SNEGSKA (reference sequence). J lost 4 bases, V lost 3 bases, and 14 bases had no gene match. CDR3 amino acids: CSASNGLAVGLSETQYF. The CDR3 nucleotides read TGCAGTGCTAGTAACGGACTAGCGGTCGGGTTATCAGAGACCCAGTACTTC.

This chain joins TRBV7-9 and TRBJ1-2; 10 bases are shared with TRBD1. The trim removed 5 bases at V and 2 bases at J, leaving 5 bases unmatched. There are 15 residues in the CDR3. Germline V gives CDR1 SEHNR, CDR2 FQNEAQ (reference sequence). The CDR3 DNA is TGTGCCAGCAGCACCTTGACAGGGGGCAACTATGGCTACACCTTC. This sequence encodes CASSTLTGGNYGYTF.

In this sample, this clone turned up many times. The chain couples TRBV5-8 to TRBJ2-1; 13 bases are shared with TRBD2. Germline V CDR1 and CDR2: SGHTS, YDEGEE. The CDR3 length is 16 residues. The J segment lost 2 bases and the V segment lost 4 bases, leaving 3 bases of the junction unmatched. CDR3 bases: TGTGCCAGCAGCCTAGGGACTAGCGGGGCCTACAATGAGCAGTTCTTC. The encoded protein is CASSLGTSGAYNEQFF.

The chain has TRBV5-1 and TRBJ2-7; the D gene is possibly TRBD1 (5 bases). CDR1 is SGHRS and CDR2 is YFSETQ in the germline V gene. CDR3 length: 13 residues. V was clipped by 2 bases and J by 3 bases, with 9 bases between them. CDR3 sequence (DNA): TGCGCCAGCAGCTTAACAGGTTACTACGAGCAGTACTTC. Translated: CASSLTGYYEQYF.

The V and J genes are TRBV6-2 or TRBV6-3 and TRBJ2-7; TRBD2 matches at 10 bases. The CDR3 totals 14 residues. V gave up 5 bases and J gave up 12 bases; unmatched junction bases: 13. Germline CDR1 is MNHEY and CDR2 is SVGEGT. DNA for the CDR3: TGTGCCAGCAGTCCCCCTCGAGGTAGCGGGGGGCCGTACTTC. Protein sequence: CASSPPRGSGGPYF.

The chain is built from TRBV7-2 and TRBJ2-1; TRBD1 agrees at 7 bases. CDR1 and CDR2 from the germline V gene are SGHTA and FQGNSA. The V segment lost 1 base and the J segment 6 bases; nucleotides outside the gene matches: 9. The CDR3 extends over 16 amino acids. This CDR3 reads CASSLERQGIGNEQFF. CDR3 nucleotide sequence: TGTGCCAGCAGCTTAGAAAGACAGGGAATCGGCAATGAGCAGTTCTTC.

The rearrangement uses TRBV18 and TRBJ2-3, with 7 bases fitting TRBD1. The trim removed 5 bases at V and 2 bases at J, leaving 22 bases unmatched. The V gene's germline CDR1 is KGHSH and CDR2 LQKENI. The CDR3 consists of 20 residues. The CDR3 DNA reads TGTGCCAGCTCAGCCCAACAACAAGGACAGGCCTTTTGGCCCACAGATACGCAGTATTTT. This translates into CASSAQQQGQAFWPTDTQYF.

The chain recombines TRBV3-1 (or the pseudogene TRBV3-2) with TRBJ1-1; TRBD1 matches 11 bases. V gave up 5 bases and J gave up 5 bases; unmatched junction bases: 4. Germline V gives CDR1 LGHDT, CDR2 YNNKEL (reference sequence). The CDR3 covers 14 residues. The CDR3 nucleotides read TGTGCCAGCAGCACGGGGACAGGGGGAACTGAAGCTTTCTTT. It encodes CASSTGTGGTEAFF.

The chain carries TRBV5-1 and TRBJ2-7, with D unclear. This CDR3 is 13 amino acids long. Per the germline V gene, CDR1 is SGHRS and CDR2 is YFSETQ. The germline V and J ends were trimmed by 4 bases and 4 bases, with 12 bases remaining between them. CDR3 nucleotides: TGCGCCAGCAGCGGAGATTCTTTATACGAGCAGTACTTC. It translates to CASSGDSLYEQYF.

The chain couples TRBV30 to TRBJ2-5; maybe TRBD1 (5 bases). The CDR3 has 13 residues. The germline V and J ends were trimmed by 0 bases and 5 bases, with 10 bases remaining between them. Germline V CDR1 and CDR2: GTSNPN, SVGIG (reference sequence). Here the CDR3 reads CAWSVLRAETQYF. The CDR3 coding sequence is TGTGCCTGGAGTGTACTCAGGGCTGAGACCCAGTACTTC.

This clone is a singleton in its sample. This chain joins TRBV2 and TRBJ2-1; maybe TRBD1 (7 bases). The germline V gene has CDR1 SNHLY and CDR2 FYNNEI. The CDR3 spans 14 residues. The V gene lost 6 bases and the J gene lost 8 bases, with 17 bases spanning the gap. CDR3 sequence: CASRDYRGMDEQFF. The DNA for the CDR3 is TGTGCCAGCAGGGACTACAGGGGAATGGATGAGCAGTTCTTC.

This chain uses TRBV6-5 with TRBJ2-7; TRBD2 aligns across 8 bases. V lost 7 bases to trimming and J lost 2 bases; unmatched junction nucleotides: 4. The CDR3 is made up of 13 amino acids. The germline V gene has CDR1 MNHEY and CDR2 SVGAGI. For the CDR3, the DNA is TGTGCCAGCAATTTAGCGGGGACCTACGAGCAGTACTTC. Amino acids: CASNLAGTYEQYF.

The CDR3 DNA reads as TGTGCCACCAGTGAACGGGACAGGGTAGGCTATGGCTACACCTTC. Encoded protein: CATSERDRVGYGYTF. The chain employs TRBV24-1 and TRBJ1-2, with 9 bases fitting TRBD1. The germline CDR1 and CDR2 sequences are KGHDR and SFDVKD. The ends lost 4 bases at V and 4 bases at J; junction bases unmatched: 6. The CDR3 contains 15 residues.

V usage is TRBV10-1 and J usage is TRBJ2-7, with a possible D match to TRBD1 (6 bases). The CDR3 totals 15 residues. CDR1 and CDR2 from the germline V gene are WNHNN and SYGVQD (reference sequence). V lost 4 bases to trimming and J lost 3 bases, with 16 bases between them. CDR3 sequence: CASSAQLAGDYEQYF. The CDR3 coding sequence is TGCGCCAGCAGTGCACAGTTGGCAGGGGACTACGAGCAGTACTTC.

The V gene is TRBV19, the J gene TRBJ1-1, with D possibly being TRBD1 (5 bases). The ends were cut back, 9 bases at V and 4 bases at J, with 12 bases in the middle. This CDR3 is 12 amino acids long. Germline CDR1 LNHDA, CDR2 SQIVND (reference sequence). The CDR3 coding sequence is TGTGCCAGCAGGATCGGGGGCACTGAAGCTTTCTTT. Translated: CASRIGGTEAFF.

This rearrangement joins TRBV5-1 to TRBJ2-1; the match to TRBD2 covers 9 bases. The germline V gene encodes CDR1 SGHRS and CDR2 YFSETQ. V lost 5 bases and J lost 5; bases outside the gene matches: 5. The CDR3 totals 14 residues. Here the CDR3 DNA reads TGCGCCAGCAGTAACCAGCGGGGGGACAATGAGCAGTTCTTC. Translated: CASSNQRGDNEQFF.

This clone was observed once. The V and J genes are TRBV24-1 and TRBJ2-3, with 7 positions matching TRBD1. This CDR3 comprises 15 residues. Germline CDR1 KGHDR, CDR2 SFDVKD. With 7 bases clipped from V and 3 bases from J, the junction kept 9 bases outside the gene matches. Here the CDR3 reads CATRGTGAGTDTQYF. The CDR3, as DNA: TGTGCCACCAGAGGTACAGGGGCCGGTACAGATACGCAGTATTTT.

This clone was recorded once. The chain combines TRBV3-1 (or the pseudogene TRBV3-2) with TRBJ2-5; perhaps TRBD2 as D (6 bases). The germline CDR1 and CDR2 sequences are LGHDT and YNNKEL (reference sequence). Trimming removed 1 base at V and 2 bases at J, with 20 bases between. The CDR3 contains 18 residues. This CDR3 reads CASSQVSGSSPTQETQYF. CDR3 in DNA: TGTGCCAGCAGCCAAGTCAGCGGGTCAAGCCCCACACAAGAGACCCAGTACTTC.

The chain links TRBV25-1 to TRBJ1-5; 7 nucleotides agree with TRBD1. There are 18 residues in the CDR3. The V segment lost 6 bases and the J segment 2 bases; nucleotides outside the gene matches: 16. Per the germline V gene, CDR1 is MGHDK and CDR2 is SYGVNS. CDR3 protein: CASSPTTPGQVGNQPQHF. CDR3 coding DNA: TGTGCCAGCAGCCCGACCACCCCAGGACAGGTCGGCAATCAGCCCCAGCATTTT.

V gene TRBV5-1 combines with J gene TRBJ2-3; 8 bases fit TRBD2. This CDR3 spans 15 amino acids. CDR1 and CDR2 from the germline V gene are SGHRS and YFSETQ. V lost 4 bases and J lost 0; bases outside the gene matches: 4. The DNA of the CDR3 is TGCGCCAGCAGCCTTAGCGGGGCCAGCACAGATACGCAGTATTTT. Protein product: CASSLSGASTDTQYF.

The genes are TRBV5-1 and TRBJ2-5; weak D call: TRBD2 (6 bases). V was clipped by 2 bases and J by 3 bases, with 14 bases between them. Germline V gene sequence: CDR1 SGHRS, CDR2 YFSETQ. This CDR3 region has 15 residues. CDR3 protein: CASSLGTVIKETQYF. In DNA form, the CDR3 reads TGCGCCAGCAGCTTAGGGACTGTCATTAAAGAGACCCAGTACTTC.

This clone was observed many times. V and J are TRBV10-3 and TRBJ2-7, with 9 positions matching TRBD2. Germline CDR1 ENHRY, CDR2 SYGVKD. The CDR3 is made up of 15 amino acids. V dropped 4 bases and J dropped 1; count of bases not matched to a gene: 5. The CDR3 loop reads CAISAKAGGSYEQYF. The DNA for the CDR3 is TGTGCCATCAGTGCAAAAGCGGGGGGATCCTACGAGCAGTACTTC.

The chain uses TRBV2 and TRBJ2-5; TRBD2 matches 15 bases. The length of the CDR3 is 15 residues. CDR1 and CDR2 from the germline V gene are SNHLY and FYNNEI. V lost 3 bases to trimming and J lost 7 bases; unmatched junction nucleotides: 3. DNA of the CDR3: TGTGCCAGCAGTGACCGGACTAGCGGGGGGGGGACCCAGTACTTC. It is translated as CASSDRTSGGGTQYF.

V is TRBV5-1 and J is TRBJ2-3; a possible D gene is TRBD1 (5 bases). Trimming removed 4 bases from V and 2 bases from J, with 11 bases in between. The length of the CDR3 is 14 residues. Germline assignment: CDR1 SGHRS and CDR2 YFSETQ. The CDR3 nucleotides are TGCGCCAGCAGCCACGACAGAATCACAGATACGCAGTATTTT. It is translated as CASSHDRITDTQYF.

This chain links TRBV4-2 with TRBJ2-1; TRBD2 is a possible D gene (6 bases). The length of the CDR3 is 14 residues. Germline CDR1 is LGHNA and CDR2 is YNFKEQ. Deletions cut 8 bases from V and 8 bases from J, with 19 bases between. The DNA for the CDR3 is TGTGCCAGCCATGGAGGGACTGACGGGTATGAGCAGTTCTTC. It translates to CASHGGTDGYEQFF.

This chain joins TRBV3-1 (or the pseudogene TRBV3-2) and TRBJ1-6; D is undetermined. CDR1 is LGHDT, CDR2 YNNKEL, per germline (reference sequence). Trimming shortened V by 3 bases and J by 0 bases, and 12 bases separated the two germline ends. This CDR3 comprises 17 residues. The DNA of the CDR3 is TGTGCCAGCAGCCAGGACTCGGCTTTCTCCTATAATTCACCCCTCCACTTT. Protein product: CASSQDSAFSYNSPLHF.